This is a list of T cell receptor beta chains from one sample in a study of OX40 agonist ivuxolimab in advanced cancers. Only in-frame clones appear in the TCRdb table, and some are missing; sequencing was by immunoSEQ multiplex PCR. The sample has roughly 76,000 clones, about 93% seen once. This sample comprised CD4+ or CD8+ T cells sorted from blood, obtained in a trial of the OX40 agonist ivuxolimab. The receptor set was obtained from an adult with an advanced solid tumor such as melanoma, head and neck, liver or kidney cancer. Both conserved end residues are part of each CDR3. The D gene is left open where the match is weak. Clone size is stated in some rows and not others, as once, few, many or a class when expanded.

clone size,V gene,D gene,J gene,CDR3 protein,CDR3 DNA
.,TRBV5-5,TRBD1,TRBJ1-5,CASSLSQGGNQPQHF,TGTGCCAGCAGCTTGAGTCAGGGGGGCAATCAGCCCCAGCATTTT
.,TRBV5-6,TRBD2,TRBJ2-4,CASSLALAGGAKNIQYF,TGTGCCAGCAGCTTGGCCCTAGCGGGAGGAGCCAAAAACATTCAGTACTTC
.,TRBV7-6,.,TRBJ2-1,CASSGTGVDEQFF,TGTGCCAGCAGCGGTACGGGGGTCGATGAGCAGTTCTTC
.,TRBV29-1,TRBD2,TRBJ2-1,CSVEDQVERGGNDEQFF,TGCAGCGTTGAAGATCAAGTCGAGCGGGGGGGTAACGATGAGCAGTTCTTC
.,TRBV4-3,.,TRBJ2-7,CASSQVSGWEQYF,TGCGCCAGCAGCCAAGTCAGTGGGTGGGAGCAGTACTTC
.,TRBV7-6,.,TRBJ2-3,CASSLRDRDTQYF,TGTGCCAGCAGCTTGAGGGACCGAGATACGCAGTATTTT
.,TRBV7-9,.,TRBJ1-2,CASSLGPDYGYTF,TGTGCCAGCAGCTTAGGACCGGACTATGGCTACACCTTC
once,TRBV10-3,TRBD1,TRBJ2-2,CAISRSFGQGAGELFF,TGTGCCATCAGCAGGAGCTTCGGACAGGGGGCCGGGGAGCTGTTTTTT
.,TRBV15,.,TRBJ2-2,CATSGRRNTGELFF,TGTGCCACCAGCGGACGAAGAAACACCGGGGAGCTGTTTTTT
.,TRBV5-1,TRBD2,TRBJ2-3,CASSWAGGPTDTQYF,TGCGCCAGCAGCTGGGCGGGGGGGCCCACAGATACGCAGTATTTT
.,TRBV6-6,.,TRBJ1-1,CASSYFFASEAFF,TGTGCCAGCAGTTACTTCTTTGCCTCGGAAGCTTTCTTT
.,TRBV5-1,.,TRBJ1-2,CASSLARGDGYTF,TGCGCCAGCAGCTTGGCACGCGGGGATGGCTACACCTTC
.,TRBV30,.,TRBJ1-2,CAWNRALYGYTF,TGTGCCTGGAATAGGGCCCTCTATGGCTACACCTTC
.,TRBV6-1,.,TRBJ2-2,CASGMTVNGGELFF,TGTGCCAGCGGAATGACAGTGAATGGCGGGGAGCTGTTTTTT
.,TRBV4-1,.,TRBJ1-2,CASSQARQSYGYTF,TGCGCCAGCAGCCAGGCTAGACAGTCATATGGCTACACCTTC
medium-sized,TRBV7-9,TRBD1,TRBJ2-2,CASSSIDRETGELFF,TGTGCCAGCAGCTCAATAGACAGGGAGACCGGGGAGCTGTTTTTT
.,TRBV7-2,.,TRBJ2-3,CASSLGAVVWDTQYF,TGTGCCAGCAGCTTAGGAGCCGTGGTGTGGGATACGCAGTATTTT
.,TRBV9,.,TRBJ2-1,CASSVWGHYSDEQFF,TGTGCCAGCAGCGTCTGGGGACACTATAGCGATGAGCAGTTCTTC
few,TRBV7-9,.,TRBJ2-7,CASSFSYEQYF,TGTGCCAGCAGCTTTAGCTACGAGCAGTACTTC
.,TRBV9,.,TRBJ2-7,CASSVEGRPYEQYF,TGTGCCAGCAGCGTTGAGGGGCGACCCTACGAGCAGTACTTC
.,TRBV5-5,TRBD1,TRBJ2-6,CASSLDGTGRANVLTF,TGTGCCAGCAGCTTGGACGGGACAGGGAGGGCCAACGTCCTGACTTTC
.,TRBV10-3,.,TRBJ2-1,CAISEDYLSYNEQFF,TGTGCCATCAGTGAGGACTACCTTTCCTACAATGAGCAGTTCTTC
.,TRBV7-9,.,TRBJ1-1,CASSPPWVGAFF,TGTGCCAGCAGCCCCCCATGGGTTGGGGCTTTCTTT
.,TRBV7-9,.,TRBJ2-1,CATPLPDYPRSEQFF,TGTGCCACCCCCCTGCCTGACTACCCTAGGAGTGAGCAGTTCTTC
.,TRBV2,TRBD1,TRBJ1-5,CASSPGQGVDQPQHF,TGTGCCAGCAGCCCGGGACAGGGAGTTGATCAGCCCCAGCATTTT
.,TRBV11-2,.,TRBJ1-2,CASSLGEAVANYGYTF,TGTGCCAGCAGCTTAGGGGAGGCAGTAGCTAACTATGGCTACACCTTC
.,TRBV5-6,.,TRBJ1-1,CASSFSAPLREAFF,TGTGCCAGCAGCTTCTCAGCTCCGCTCCGTGAAGCTTTCTTT
.,TRBV5-7,TRBD2,TRBJ2-7,CASYTRGGSYEQYF,TGTGCCAGTTACACCCGGGGGGGGTCCTACGAGCAGTACTTC
.,TRBV10-3,TRBD1,TRBJ1-1,CAISEPQGQGALTEAFF,TGTGCCATCAGTGAACCTCAGGGCCAGGGGGCTTTAACTGAAGCTTTCTTT
.,TRBV7-8,TRBD1,TRBJ1-1,CASSLGYSGQFFSEAFF,TGTGCCAGCAGCTTAGGATATTCGGGACAGTTTTTTTCTGAAGCTTTCTTT
.,TRBV10-3,.,TRBJ2-5,CAISESSFPTQYF,TGTGCCATCAGTGAGTCCTCGTTTCCGACCCAGTACTTC
.,TRBV4-3,.,TRBJ2-7,CASSQESGWDEQYF,TGCGCCAGCAGCCAAGAGTCAGGGTGGGACGAGCAGTACTTC
.,TRBV9,.,TRBJ2-7,CASSAATGLGYEQYF,TGTGCCAGCAGCGCCGCAACTGGACTGGGCTACGAGCAGTACTTC
.,TRBV2,TRBD1,TRBJ2-2,CARTGDLTGELFF,TGTGCCAGGACAGGGGATCTCACCGGGGAGCTGTTTTTT
.,TRBV5-1,.,TRBJ2-7,CASSLEPGQINEQYF,TGCGCCAGCAGCTTGGAACCGGGACAAATCAACGAGCAGTACTTC
.,TRBV12-5,TRBD2,TRBJ2-7,CASGDTSGPYSYEQYF,TGTGCTAGTGGGGATACTAGCGGACCATACTCCTACGAGCAGTACTTC
once,TRBV5-4,TRBD1,TRBJ2-4,CASSLGQGPTNIQYF,TGTGCCAGCAGCCTCGGACAGGGCCCCACTAACATTCAGTACTTC
.,TRBV5-6,TRBD1,TRBJ2-1,CASSSQGASGREQFF,TGTGCCAGCAGTTCACAGGGGGCGTCGGGGCGGGAGCAGTTCTTC
.,TRBV19,.,TRBJ1-1,CASRTGGTEAFF,TGTGCCAGTAGAACAGGCGGCACTGAAGCTTTCTTT
.,TRBV4-1,TRBD2,TRBJ2-5,CASSQDGAGGQYLETQYF,TGCGCCAGCAGCCAAGATGGAGCGGGGGGGCAGTATTTGGAGACCCAGTACTTC
.,TRBV5-4,.,TRBJ1-5,CASSLGRQGLNQPQHF,TGTGCCAGCAGCTTGGGGCGGCAGGGCCTCAATCAGCCCCAGCATTTT
.,TRBV6-6,.,TRBJ1-4,CASSRKFNEKLFF,TGTGCCAGCAGTAGGAAGTTTAATGAAAAACTGTTTTTT
.,TRBV27,TRBD2,TRBJ2-1,CASSLLAGGPNEQFF,TGTGCCAGCAGTTTATTAGCGGGGGGGCCGAATGAGCAGTTCTTC
.,TRBV5-6,.,TRBJ2-3,CASSLFTDTQYF,TGTGCCAGCAGCTTATTCACAGATACGCAGTATTTT
.,TRBV6-1,TRBD1,TRBJ2-5,CASSDIRGPLGETQYF,TGTGCCAGCAGTGATATCAGGGGGCCTCTGGGGGAGACCCAGTACTTC
.,TRBV10-1,.,TRBJ2-2,CATKLGDGGELFF,TGCGCCACAAAGCTGGGGGATGGCGGGGAGCTGTTTTTT
.,TRBV19,.,TRBJ2-7,CASSMLGGSYEQYF,TGTGCCAGTAGTATGCTAGGGGGCTCCTACGAGCAGTACTTC
.,TRBV6-5,.,TRBJ1-2,CASSYSTAGTYGYTF,TGTGCCAGCAGTTACTCGACAGCCGGTACTTATGGCTACACCTTC